The 6 T cell receptor beta chains in this list originate from one sample, sequenced in a study of blood T cell repertoires in COVID-19. The method was immunoSEQ multiplex PCR; TCRdb's version includes in-frame clones alone and lacks a portion of them. The repertoire holds around 180,000 clones, roughly 89% seen once, with 2% to 2.5% in the top ten. The specimen sequenced was PBMCs or T cells enriched from blood (not recorded which). The receptors stem from a woman aged 40 to 49 with acute COVID-19.

The chain recombines TRBV19 with TRBJ2-6, with 12 nucleotides matching TRBD1. Germline CDR1 is LNHDA and CDR2 is SQIVND (reference sequence). This CDR3 contains 19 residues. V dropped 8 bases and J dropped 3; count of bases not matched to a gene: 14. CDR3 nucleotide sequence: TGTGCCAGTGCATCGTCCGGGACAGGGGGCATCTATGGGGCCAACGTCCTGACTTTC. This gives the protein CASASSGTGGIYGANVLTF.

This clone was counted between two and nine times. V gene TRBV6-5 combines with J gene TRBJ1-5; TRBD1 might be the D (6 bases). The CDR3 extends over 14 amino acids. Germline lookup yields CDR1 MNHEY and CDR2 SVGAGI. With 5 bases removed from V and 7 bases from J, the gap between germline ends came to 15 bases. CDR3 protein: CASSSETGRQPQHF. For the CDR3, the DNA is TGTGCCAGCAGTAGTGAAACAGGGAGACAGCCCCAGCATTTT.

The genes are TRBV11-2 and TRBJ1-1; weak D call: TRBD1 (6 bases). Germline V gene sequence: CDR1 SGHAT, CDR2 FQNNGV. This CDR3 region has 11 residues. The ends were cut back, 5 bases at V and 7 bases at J, with 8 bases in the middle. CDR3 region: CASSRDIEAFF. The CDR3 DNA reads TGTGCCAGCAGCAGGGACATTGAAGCTTTCTTT.

The V gene is TRBV28, the J gene TRBJ1-6, with TRBD1 as a possible D gene (6 bases). CDR1 MDHEN and CDR2 SYDVKM come from the germline V gene. Trimming left V 6 bases short and J 4 bases short, with 16 bases between. The CDR3 contains 16 residues. CDR3 in DNA: TGTGCCAGCAGATATCTGGCCACAGGGTATAATTCACCCCTCCACTTT. It is translated as CASRYLATGYNSPLHF.

V usage is TRBV4-2 and J usage is TRBJ1-1; weak D call: TRBD1 (5 bases). Deletions cut 1 base from V and 1 base from J, with 10 bases between. The CDR3 is made up of 15 amino acids. Germline values: CDR1 LGHNA, CDR2 YNFKEQ. The DNA for the CDR3 is TGTGCCAGCAGCCAAGCGGGGGATGGGAACACTGAAGCTTTCTTT. Protein product: CASSQAGDGNTEAFF.

The chain carries TRBV7-3 and TRBJ2-3; the match to TRBD2 covers 8 bases. CDR1 is SGHTA, CDR2 FQGTGA, per germline. There are 16 residues in the CDR3. The V segment lost 3 bases and the J segment 0 bases; nucleotides outside the gene matches: 5. The CDR3 nucleotides read TGTGCCAGCAGCTTCGGGGGGGCGCTGAGCACAGATACGCAGTATTTT. Translating it yields CASSFGGALSTDTQYF.